Detailed here is one T cell receptor (beta chain). What it binds is not known. The Oncomine TCR Beta short-read assay was what sequenced the DNA obtained from cultured CD4+ T cells. DNA came from CD4+ T cells after culture. One entry per CDR3 protein results from TCRdb running MiXCR on the PCR reads. The repertoire holds some 9,200 distinct CDR3 sequences, with less than 45% as singletons. The data are from a study of vaccination and CD4 T cells after COVID-19. The V end was cut by 7 bases, the J end by 6 bases, with 13 bases between. There are 13 residues in the CDR3. Treatment here: roughly nine-day PBMC culture with coronavirus spike peptide pools or control peptides (ViraFEST assay). Collection of the unexposed donor's CD4+ T cells took place before the COVID-19 pandemic (2011-2018). TCR sequencing followed the expansion of antigen-specific T cells with peptide pools in ViraFEST.

This sequence originates from a human donor in good health. J is TRBJ1-5 and V is TRBV12-3 or TRBV12-4, with a weak D call TRBD1 (5 bases). What was sequenced was CD4+ T cells from blood, cultured in vitro. The chain's CDR3 is CASTWARGQPQHF. Here the CDR3 DNA reads TGTGCCAGCACCTGGGCGAGGGGTCAGCCCCAGCATTTT.